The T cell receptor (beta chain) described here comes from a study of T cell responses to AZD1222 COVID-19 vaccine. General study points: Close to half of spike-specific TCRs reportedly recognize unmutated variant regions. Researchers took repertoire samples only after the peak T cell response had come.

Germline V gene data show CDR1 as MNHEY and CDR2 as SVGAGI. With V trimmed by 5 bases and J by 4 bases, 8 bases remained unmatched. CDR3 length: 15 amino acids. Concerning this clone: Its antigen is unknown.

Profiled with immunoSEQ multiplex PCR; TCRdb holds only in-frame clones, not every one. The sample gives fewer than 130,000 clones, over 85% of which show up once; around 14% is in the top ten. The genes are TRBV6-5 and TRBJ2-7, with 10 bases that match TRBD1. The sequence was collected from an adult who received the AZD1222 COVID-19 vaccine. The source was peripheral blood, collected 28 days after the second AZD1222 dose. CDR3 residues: CASSTTGQGLYEQYF. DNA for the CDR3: TGTGCCAGCAGTACAACGGGACAGGGGTTGTACGAGCAGTACTTC.